This TCR beta chain is from a study of blood T cell repertoires in COVID-19. Overall study context: Researchers got acute and convalescent COVID-19 samples from the United States, Italy and Spain.

The repertoire was sequenced with immunoSEQ multiplex PCR; TCRdb's copy has only in-frame clones and lacks some. The sample lists approximately 230,000 clones, approximately 90% occurring once. All enrollees were about 18 to 89 years old and from around 25 US areas. Participant-given clinical history determined each cohort assignment. With V trimmed by 4 bases and J by 1 base, 6 bases remained unmatched. CDR1 and CDR2 from the germline V gene are SQVTM and ANQGSEA. The CDR3 has 14 residues. The receptor was isolated from a man aged 40-49 years who had recovered from COVID-19. The material sequenced was PBMCs or T cells enriched from blood (not recorded which). The genes are TRBV29-1 and TRBJ1-1; 7 bases fit TRBD1. This CDR3 reads CSVALRTGNTEAFF. The CDR3 DNA follows: TGCAGCGTTGCCCTGCGGACAGGGAACACTGAAGCTTTCTTT.